The rows below give T cell receptor beta chains drawn from one sample of a study of T cell responses to AZD1222 COVID-19 vaccine. This table comes from immunoSEQ multiplex PCR, and its TCRdb copy is limited to in-frame clones, with some not included. The sample includes about 170,000 clones, just over 90% of them seen just once. The sample here was peripheral blood, taken on day 0 of AZD1222 vaccination. These TCRs come from an adult in good health. The CDR3 runs from the conserved cysteine through the conserved F or W. The D gene is left open where the match is weak.

NA TRBJ2-7 TRBV5-1 CASSPQGVSSYEQYF TGCGCCAGCAGTCCACAGGGCGTAAGCTCCTACGAGCAGTACTTC
NA TRBJ2-1 TRBV18 CASSPDHVNNEQFF TGTGCCAGCTCACCGGACCACGTGAACAATGAGCAGTTCTTC
NA TRBJ2-1 TRBV11-3 CASSYLGGLLAEQFF TGTGCCAGCAGCTACCTCGGAGGACTTTTAGCTGAGCAGTTCTTC
NA TRBJ2-1 TRBV19 CASRGKGHNSYNEQFF TGTGCCAGTAGGGGGAAGGGACATAACTCCTACAATGAGCAGTTCTTC
NA TRBJ2-5 TRBV28 CASRLRQARETQYF TGTGCCAGCAGGCTACGACAGGCCAGGGAGACCCAGTACTTC
NA TRBJ1-2 TRBV5-1 CASSPVGWNYGYTF TGCGCCAGCAGCCCGGTCGGGTGGAACTATGGCTACACCTTC
NA TRBJ1-3 TRBV19 CASSIFGDSGNTIYF TGTGCCAGTAGTATATTTGGAGACTCTGGAAACACCATATATTTT
TRBD2 TRBJ2-1 TRBV30 CAWSDIPGTSGSGEQFF TGTGCCTGGAGTGACATACCCGGGACTAGCGGGAGCGGGGAGCAGTTCTTC
NA TRBJ1-6 TRBV9 CASSLKGGRNSPLHF TGTGCCAGCAGCCTAAAAGGGGGACGTAATTCACCCCTCCACTTT
NA TRBJ2-7 TRBV7-2 CASSYTRGATYEQYF TGTGCCAGCAGCTATACACGGGGGGCGACCTACGAGCAGTACTTC
NA TRBJ2-7 TRBV18 CASSSLDTNYEQYF TGTGCCAGCTCATCCTTGGACACCAACTACGAGCAGTACTTC